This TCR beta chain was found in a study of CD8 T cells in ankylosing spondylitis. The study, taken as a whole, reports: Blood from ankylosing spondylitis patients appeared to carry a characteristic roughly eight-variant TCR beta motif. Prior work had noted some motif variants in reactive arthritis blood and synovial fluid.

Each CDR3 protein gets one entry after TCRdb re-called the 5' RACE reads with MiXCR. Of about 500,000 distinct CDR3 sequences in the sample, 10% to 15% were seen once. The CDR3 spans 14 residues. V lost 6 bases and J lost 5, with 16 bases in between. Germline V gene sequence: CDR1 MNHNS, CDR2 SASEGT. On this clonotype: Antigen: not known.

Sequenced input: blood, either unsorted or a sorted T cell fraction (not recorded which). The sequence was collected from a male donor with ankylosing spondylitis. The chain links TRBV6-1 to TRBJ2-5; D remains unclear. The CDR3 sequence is CASSLLAVEETQYF. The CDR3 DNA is TGTGCCAGCAGCCTTCTCGCCGTGGAGGAGACCCAGTACTTC.